This TCR beta chain was found in a study of T-cell reconstitution after alpha-beta-depleted transplantation in children (dated by TCRdb to the mid-2010s). Context from the whole study: Using TCR repertoire profiling, the study followed T-cell immune reconstitution in a quantitative way in children after TCRalphabeta/CD19-depleted allogeneic hematopoietic cell transplantation.

The CDR3 has 14 amino acids, counting the end cysteine and phenylalanine. Only the CDR3 portion is preserved as DNA: 42 bases, with reading frame beginning at the first base. Trimming costs V 4 bases and J 4 bases, and their ends lie 11 bases apart. The germline V gene sets CDR1 to MNHEY and CDR2 to SVGAGI. This clonotype was observed a handful of times. Its antigen remains unidentified. No much larger clone exists at a distance of one base, and base qualities are not known. The library was built by means of PCR. Sequencing was carried out with an Illumina HiSeq 2500. To normalize quantification of the TCRbeta repertoire, the TCR libraries were built with molecular barcoding that relied on unique molecular identifiers. TCRdb reprocessing: public reads trimmed at Q25 with fastp, clones called with MiXCR, in-frame beta chains kept. Under each unique CDR3 protein, matching rows form one entry showing the most common genes and DNA. The sample table lists approximately 510,000 distinct CDR3 sequences, about 17% of them with a count of one. The ten biggest clones cover around 3.3% of the sample.

Recombination linked TRBV6-5 to TRBJ1-3; TRBD1 might be the D gene, on 5 matching bases. The source material was PBMCs from the stem cell graft donor, sampled from the stem cell graft. The TCR was taken from a human donor who donated a stem cell graft to a child with acute lymphoblastic leukemia. The DNA reads TGTGCCAGCAGTTCCCCAGGGTCAGGAAACACCATATATTTT. Protein translation: CASSSPGSGNTIYF.